One sample yielded the 17 T cell receptor beta chains listed below, sequenced in a study of PD-1 blockade in mismatch repair-deficient tumors. The method was immunoSEQ multiplex PCR; TCRdb's version includes in-frame clones alone and lacks a portion of them. The sample shows 8,500 to 9,500 clones, about 85% of them seen only once. The sequenced sample was PBMCs, obtained about 46 weeks after starting pembrolizumab. The source of these receptors is an adult with mismatch repair-deficient cancer.

The V and J genes are TRBV29-1 and TRBJ1-2; D ambiguous. CDR3 length equals 11 residues. The V gene lost 0 bases and the J gene lost 5 bases, with 4 bases spanning the gap. Per germline, CDR1 SQVTM and CDR2 ANQGSEA. CDR3 residues: CSVEDLYGYTF. DNA for the CDR3: TGCAGCGTTGAAGATCTGTATGGCTACACCTTC.

The V call is TRBV30, the J call TRBJ1-2, with no clear D. Germline V gene sequence: CDR1 GTSNPN, CDR2 SVGIG (reference sequence). The CDR3 consists of 13 residues. The ends were cut back, 4 bases at V and 2 bases at J, with 11 bases in the middle. The CDR3 DNA reads TGTGCCTGGAAGGAAAGGCGGAACTATGGCTACACCTTC. Translating gives CAWKERRNYGYTF.

The chain recombines TRBV5-1 with TRBJ1-1, with a possible D match to TRBD1 (5 bases). Between the trimmed V and J ends, which lost 0 bases and 7 bases, there was a span of 16 bases. This CDR3 has 15 residues. Germline V lookup: CDR1 SGHRS, CDR2 YFSETQ. Here the CDR3 DNA reads TGCGCCAGCAGCTTGGCCGGGGGGGACCAACATGAAGCTTTCTTT. Encoded protein: CASSLAGGDQHEAFF.

The V call is TRBV10-3, the J call TRBJ1-4, with TRBD1 identical over 9 bases. CDR3 size: 18 residues. Germline loops: CDR1 ENHRY, CDR2 SYGVKD. Germline trimming cut 4 bases from V and 1 base from J; bases unmatched to any gene: 10. The CDR3 DNA reads TGTGCCATCAGTGGAGTGACAGGGGGAATGGGAACTAATGAAAAACTGTTTTTT. Protein: CAISGVTGGMGTNEKLFF.

The chain uses TRBV19 and TRBJ2-7; 11 bases align to TRBD2. V lost 4 bases, J lost 6 bases, and 5 bases stayed unmatched. The CDR3 totals 14 residues. From germline, CDR1 is LNHDA and CDR2 SQIVND (reference sequence). CDR3 amino acids: CASSTTSGNSEQYF. CDR3 coding DNA: TGTGCCAGTAGTACGACTAGCGGGAACAGCGAGCAGTACTTC.

The chain couples TRBV5-1 to TRBJ1-4; D gene ambiguous. V lost 4 bases and J 7 bases, leaving 11 bases between the germline ends. The CDR3 totals 13 residues. Looked up from germline, CDR1 is SGHRS and CDR2 is YFSETQ. This CDR3 reads CASSVPQSEKLFF. In DNA, the CDR3 is TGCGCCAGCAGCGTCCCACAGTCTGAAAAACTGTTTTTT.

The rearrangement joins TRBV19 to TRBJ1-2, with 8 bases identical to TRBD1. CDR3 length: 14 amino acids. J lost 2 bases, V lost 5 bases, and 4 bases had no gene match. CDR1 is LNHDA, CDR2 SQIVND, per germline (reference sequence). Written as DNA, the CDR3 is TGTGCCAGTAGTCACAGGGGGTCCAACTATGGCTACACCTTC. It specifies CASSHRGSNYGYTF.

This clone was recorded only once. This CDR3 reads CASSLGNRAVNEQFF. The CDR3 region has the DNA TGTGCCAGCAGCTTAGGAAACAGGGCTGTCAATGAGCAGTTCTTC. The genes are TRBV5-6 and TRBJ2-1; perhaps TRBD1 as D (6 bases). V lost 2 bases to trimming and J lost 6 bases, with 15 bases between them. The V gene's germline CDR1 is SGHDT and CDR2 YYEEEE. This CDR3 comprises 15 residues.

The rearrangement joins TRBV5-4 to TRBJ1-1; tentatively, D is TRBD1 (5 bases). Trimming left V 2 bases short and J 0 bases short, with 11 bases between. The CDR3 spans 15 residues. Germline V gives CDR1 SGHNT, CDR2 YYREEE (reference sequence). Here the CDR3 reads CASSFLDSVNTEAFF. For the CDR3, the DNA is TGTGCCAGCAGCTTTCTTGACAGCGTGAACACTGAAGCTTTCTTT.

This rearrangement joins TRBV15 to TRBJ2-4, with a weak D call TRBD1 (5 bases). The CDR3 runs 17 residues. Per germline, CDR1 LNHNV and CDR2 YYDKDF (reference sequence). V was cut by 0 bases and J by 0 bases, with 12 bases left in between. The CDR3 sequence: CATSRDHQGIAKNIQYF. The CDR3 nucleotides are TGTGCCACCAGCAGAGATCATCAGGGTATAGCCAAAAACATTCAGTACTTC.

The V and J genes are TRBV12-5 and TRBJ1-1, with 8 nucleotides matching TRBD1. Germline CDR1 is LGHNT and CDR2 is FRNRAP. After removal of 2 bases from V and 0 bases from J, the junction contained 20 bases not matched to a gene. This CDR3 spans 21 amino acids. CDR3 sequence (DNA): TGTGCTAGTGGTTTGCGTTTATTAGGGGGACAGGCGAGGCGAATGAACACTGAAGCTTTCTTT. Translated: CASGLRLLGGQARRMNTEAFF.

The chain combines TRBV25-1 with TRBJ1-5, with D tentatively TRBD1 (6 bases). Germline assignment: CDR1 MGHDK and CDR2 SYGVNS. Trimming removed 5 bases at V and 0 bases at J, with 20 bases between. The CDR3 runs 18 residues. CDR3 amino acids: CASSRMRQVLRSNQPQHF. The DNA for the CDR3 is TGTGCCAGCAGTAGGATGAGACAGGTTCTCCGTAGCAATCAGCCCCAGCATTTT. The entire variable domain, with the rest obtained from reference TRBV25-1 and TRBJ1-5, is as follows: EADIYQTPRYLVIGTGKKITLECSQTMGHDKMYWYQQDPGMELHLIHYSYGVNSTEKGDLSSESTVSRIRTEHFPLTLESARPSHTSQYLCASSRMRQVLRSNQPQHFGDGTRLSIL.

The rearrangement joins TRBV4-1 to TRBJ2-5; possible D gene TRBD2, 6 bases. CDR1 MGHRA and CDR2 YSYEKL come from the germline V gene. The CDR3 sequence is 14 residues long. Trimming removed 5 bases from V and 7 bases from J, with 17 bases in between. CDR3 sequence (DNA): TGCGCCAGCAGCTTGGGACTGCCTCCACGGACCCAGTACTTC. It is translated as CASSLGLPPRTQYF.

The V call is TRBV28, the J call TRBJ1-5; 7 bases are a match to TRBD1. With 4 bases clipped from V and 0 bases from J, the junction kept 9 bases outside the gene matches. The CDR3 totals 17 residues. Germline-derived CDR1 and CDR2 are MDHEN and SYDVKM. This chain's CDR3 is CASSSRDRGYSNQPQHF. Here the CDR3 DNA reads TGTGCCAGCAGTTCAAGGGACAGAGGATATAGCAATCAGCCCCAGCATTTT.

This clone is a singleton in its sample. This chain joins TRBV5-1 and TRBJ1-5, with D hard to call. V was pared by 4 bases and J by 7 bases, with 15 bases between. Germline CDR1 is SGHRS and CDR2 is YFSETQ. This CDR3 spans 14 amino acids. The CDR3 region has the DNA TGCGCCAGCAGCGAGGACGGGGTCCTACAGCCCCAGCATTTT. Its translation: CASSEDGVLQPQHF. Variable domain in full (rest from reference TRBV5-1 and TRBJ1-5): KAGVTQTPRYLIKTRGQQVTLSCSPISGHRSVSWYQQTPGQGLQFLFEYFSETQRNKGNFPGRFSGRQFSNSRSEMNVSTLELGDSALYLCASSEDGVLQPQHFGDGTRLSIL.

As concerns this clone: Germline and junction disagree at one end, which may indicate a read error. The chain employs TRBV28 and TRBJ1-2, with a tentative D call TRBD1 (5 bases). Germline loops: CDR1 MDHEN, CDR2 SYDVKM. The CDR3 sequence is 11 residues long. The CDR3 nucleotides read TGTGCCAGCAGTTTACCGGGACTGATCGCCTTC. Its translation: CASSLPGLIAF.

V is TRBV5-1 and J is TRBJ2-1; 10 nucleotides match TRBD2. From germline, CDR1 is SGHRS and CDR2 YFSETQ. The CDR3 loop spans 16 amino acids. Trimming took 4 bases from V and 7 from J; bases not matched to a gene: 11. The CDR3 DNA follows: TGCGCCAGCAGCCGACTTTTAGCGGGAGGAGGGAATGAGCAGTTCTTC. Translation gives CASSRLLAGGGNEQFF.